The 10 T cell receptor beta chains below all came from one sample that was sequenced in a study of cytomegalovirus exposure and HLA in healthy donors. The PCR made use of 60 Vbeta and 13 Jbeta primers. The method was immunoSEQ multiplex PCR; TCRdb's version includes in-frame clones alone and lacks a portion of them. The profile shows 150,000 to 200,000 clones, 70% of them singletons. The sequenced sample consisted of PBMCs. The receptors were gathered from a young man in good health and CMV-seropositive.

The gene calls are TRBV5-1 and TRBJ1-2, with a possible D match to TRBD1 (6 bases). V lost 0 bases and J 8 bases, leaving 17 bases between the germline ends. The CDR3 sequence is 15 residues long. Germline V gives CDR1 SGHRS, CDR2 YFSETQ. CDR3 amino acids: CASSLDRAGMLGYTF. In DNA, the CDR3 is TGCGCCAGCAGCTTGGACAGGGCTGGGATGTTAGGCTACACCTTC.

This clone was seen only once. V and J are TRBV7-6 and TRBJ1-2; D unclear. Germline CDR1 is SGHVS and CDR2 is FNYEAQ. V shed 1 base and J shed 0 bases, with 9 bases lying between them. The CDR3 spans 15 residues. CDR3 sequence: CASSLDDTSNYGYTF. CDR3 DNA sequence: TGTGCCAGCAGCTTAGATGACACCTCTAACTATGGCTACACCTTC.

This clone occurred once. The chain links TRBV19 to TRBJ1-4, with D maybe TRBD1 (6 bases). CDR3 length equals 13 residues. The germline gives CDR1 LNHDA, CDR2 SQIVND (reference sequence). Trimming pared 5 bases from V and 5 bases from J, leaving 9 bases between. DNA of the CDR3: TGTGCCAGTAGTGTCGGACAGAATGAAAAACTGTTTTTT. It yields the protein CASSVGQNEKLFF.

This clone was detected only a few times. The chain has TRBV2 and TRBJ2-1, with TRBD2 as a possible D gene (6 bases). CDR3 length: 15 residues. Trimming cost V 4 bases and J 0 bases, with 10 bases left between them. The V gene's germline CDR1 is SNHLY and CDR2 FYNNEI. The CDR3 DNA is TGTGCCAGCAGTGCGGACGGGAGCTCCTACAATGAGCAGTTCTTC. Translating it yields CASSADGSSYNEQFF.

This chain links TRBV7-2 with TRBJ1-1, with 8 bases that match TRBD1. CDR3 size: 16 residues. The germline V gene has CDR1 SGHTA and CDR2 FQGNSA. With V trimmed by 5 bases and J by 2 bases, 10 bases remained unmatched. CDR3 loop: CASSPRTGLSNTEAFF. The DNA for the CDR3 is TGTGCCAGCAGCCCCCGGACAGGGCTGTCCAACACTGAAGCTTTCTTT.

The chain joins TRBV15 to TRBJ2-3; TRBD1 matches 8 bases. Losses at the gene ends were 5 bases for V and 0 bases for J; bases not matched to a gene: 7. This CDR3 contains 16 residues. Germline V gene data show CDR1 as LNHNV and CDR2 as YYDKDF (reference sequence). The CDR3 bases are TGTGCCACCAGCGGCAGGACAGGGAGTAGCACAGATACGCAGTATTTT. It translates to CATSGRTGSSTDTQYF.

The gene calls are TRBV27 and TRBJ2-1; D is unclear. CDR1 MNHEY and CDR2 SMNVEV come from the germline V gene (reference sequence). The CDR3 runs to 12 residues. V was pared by 4 bases and J by 6 bases, with 7 bases between. For the CDR3, the DNA is TGTGCCAGCAGTTCCGTCGGCAATGAGCAGTTCTTC. Protein product: CASSSVGNEQFF.

There are a few counts of this clone. The gene calls are TRBV6-1 and TRBJ1-1, with TRBD1 as a possible D gene (6 bases). The V gene's germline CDR1 is MNHNS and CDR2 SASEGT. The CDR3 is 15 amino acids. Trimming shortened V by 3 bases and J by 1 base, and 12 bases separated the two germline ends. CDR3 sequence (DNA): TGTGCCAGCAGTGAGGCTCAGGGGAGGAACACTGAAGCTTTCTTT. This gives the protein CASSEAQGRNTEAFF.

This clone occurred once. One end of the junction fails to match germline, which may point to a read error. Other DNA sequences in this specimen translate into the identical CDR3. The rearrangement links TRBV27 to TRBJ1-2; 9 bases align to TRBD1. Germline-derived CDR1 and CDR2 are MNHEY and SMNVEV (reference sequence). The CDR3 covers 14 residues. The CDR3 region has the DNA TGTGCCAGCAGTCTATCGGGACAGGGATATGGCTACACCTTC. Its protein product is CASSLSGQGYGYTF.

The rearrangement joins TRBV5-4 to TRBJ2-1, with 13 bases that match TRBD2. CDR1 is SGHNT, CDR2 YYREEE, per germline (reference sequence). After removal of 3 bases from V and 9 bases from J, the junction contained 9 bases not matched to a gene. The CDR3 loop spans 16 amino acids. CDR3 protein: CASSSLLAGGPFEQFF. The CDR3 DNA reads TGTGCCAGCAGCTCTCTACTAGCGGGAGGGCCATTTGAGCAGTTCTTC.